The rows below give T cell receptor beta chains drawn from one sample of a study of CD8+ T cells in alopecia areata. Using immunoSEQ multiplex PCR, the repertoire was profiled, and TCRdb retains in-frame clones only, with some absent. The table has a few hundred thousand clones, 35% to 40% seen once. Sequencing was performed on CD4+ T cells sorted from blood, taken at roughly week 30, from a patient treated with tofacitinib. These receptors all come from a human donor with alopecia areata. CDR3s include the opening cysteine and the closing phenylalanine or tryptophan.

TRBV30 CAWANGLLAFF
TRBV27 CASMELVQNSPLHF
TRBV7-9 CASSPGGTGPDTQYF
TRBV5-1 CASSPSTETGELFF
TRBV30 CAWSVRASYEQYF
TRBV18 CASSPDRDYGYTF
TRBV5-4 CASSEQYQETQYF
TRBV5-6 CATTGQGEKLFF
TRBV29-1 CSVASPVGANVLTF
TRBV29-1 CSVGMFGTTTTDTQYF
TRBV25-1 CASRKSGQPSYEQYF
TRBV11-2 CASSKLRDRGHNEQFF
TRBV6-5 CASSYSNRQYEQYF
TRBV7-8 CASSPHEGVAKNIQYF
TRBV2 CASKGWQGATDTQYF
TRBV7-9 CASSLGRGRGSPLHF
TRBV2 CASRYMGGINEKLFF